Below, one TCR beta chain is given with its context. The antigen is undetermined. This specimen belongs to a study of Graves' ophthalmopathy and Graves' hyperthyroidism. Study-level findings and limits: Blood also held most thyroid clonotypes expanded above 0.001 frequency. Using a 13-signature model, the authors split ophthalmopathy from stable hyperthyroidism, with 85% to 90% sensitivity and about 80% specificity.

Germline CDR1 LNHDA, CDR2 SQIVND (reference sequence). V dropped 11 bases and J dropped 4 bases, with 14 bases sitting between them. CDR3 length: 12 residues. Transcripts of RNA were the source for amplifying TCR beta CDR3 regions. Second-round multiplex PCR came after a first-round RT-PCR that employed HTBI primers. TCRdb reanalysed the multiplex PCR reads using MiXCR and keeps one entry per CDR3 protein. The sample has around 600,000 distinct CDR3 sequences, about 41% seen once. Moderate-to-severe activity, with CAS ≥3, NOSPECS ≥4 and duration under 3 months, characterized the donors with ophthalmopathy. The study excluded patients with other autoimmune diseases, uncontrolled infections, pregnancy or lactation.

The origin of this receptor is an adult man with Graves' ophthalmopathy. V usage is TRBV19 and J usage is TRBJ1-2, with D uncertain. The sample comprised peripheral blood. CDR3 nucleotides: TGTGCCTGGAGTGCCCGGACCTATGGCTACACCTTC. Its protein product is CAWSARTYGYTF. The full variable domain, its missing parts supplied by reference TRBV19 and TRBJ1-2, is DGGITQSPKYLFRKEGQNVTLSCEQNLNHDAMYWYRQDPGQGLRLIYYSQIVNDFQKGDIAEGYSVSREKKESFPLTVTSAQKNPTAFYLCAWSARTYGYTFGSGTRLTVV.